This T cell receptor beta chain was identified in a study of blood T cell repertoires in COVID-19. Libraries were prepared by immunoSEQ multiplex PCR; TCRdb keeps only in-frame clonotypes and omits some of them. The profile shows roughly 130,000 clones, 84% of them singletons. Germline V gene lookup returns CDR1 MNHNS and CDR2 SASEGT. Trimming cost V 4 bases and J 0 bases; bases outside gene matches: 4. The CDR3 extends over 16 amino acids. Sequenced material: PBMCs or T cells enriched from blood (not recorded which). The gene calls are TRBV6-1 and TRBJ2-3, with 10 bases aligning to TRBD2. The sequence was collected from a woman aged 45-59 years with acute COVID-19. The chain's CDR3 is CASSVRTSGSTDTQYF. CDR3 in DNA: TGTGCCAGCAGTGTTAGGACTAGCGGTAGCACAGATACGCAGTATTTT.